These 24 T cell receptor beta chains originate from one sample sequenced in a study of blood T cells in healthy people across ages. A second PCR of about 6 to 12 cycles used a sample-barcoded 5' primer and a J-beta primer mix. One entry per CDR3 protein, called by TCRdb with MiXCR from the 5' RACE reads. The sample lists 1 million to 1.2 million distinct CDR3 sequences; 30% to 40% were seen once. Sequencing input: blood. The receptor source for this set is a man aged 18 to 35 in good health.

The chain recombines TRBV5-4 with TRBJ1-5; a possible D gene is TRBD1 (5 bases). This CDR3 is built from 16 residues. Germline-derived CDR1 and CDR2 are SGHNT and YYREEE (reference sequence). The germline V and J ends were trimmed by 4 bases and 0 bases, with 14 bases remaining between them. CDR3 sequence (DNA): TGTGCCAGCAGCAATCAGGGTGGGAATAGCAATCAGCCCCAGCATTTT. It codes for CASSNQGGNSNQPQHF.

The chain couples TRBV28 to TRBJ2-1, with TRBD1 matching 8 bases. Trimming took 2 bases from V and 3 from J; bases not matched to a gene: 3. CDR3 length equals 15 residues. In germline, CDR1 is MDHEN, CDR2 SYDVKM. The DNA of the CDR3 is TGTGCCAGCAGTTTAGACAGGGGCTACTACAATGAGCAGTTCTTC. Amino acids: CASSLDRGYYNEQFF.

In nucleotides, the CDR3 is TGTGCCAGTAGTAGGACAGCCGAGTACTATGGCTACACCTTC. This translates into CASSRTAEYYGYTF. V and J are TRBV19 and TRBJ1-2; tentatively, D is TRBD1 (6 bases). V lost 4 bases and J 3 bases, leaving 12 bases between the germline ends. Germline lookup yields CDR1 LNHDA and CDR2 SQIVND (reference sequence). The CDR3 spans 14 residues.

This clonotype was observed many times. The chain joins TRBV6-2 or TRBV6-3 to TRBJ2-7; D is unclear. The V end was cut by 0 bases, the J end by 3 bases, with 9 bases between. CDR3 length equals 14 residues. CDR1 MNHEY and CDR2 SVGEGT come from the germline V gene. CDR3 in amino acids: CASSYSGQSYEQYF. The CDR3 DNA follows: TGTGCCAGCAGTTACTCGGGCCAGAGCTACGAGCAGTACTTC.

As to this clonotype: One junction end disagrees with the germline gene, perhaps due to a read error. V usage is TRBV20-1 and J usage is TRBJ1-2; 9 positions match TRBD1. The CDR3 totals 18 residues. Per germline, CDR1 DFQATT and CDR2 SNEGSKA (reference sequence). CDR3: CGARPINRGLSASYGYTF. CDR3 DNA sequence: TGCGGTGCTAGACCCATAAACAGGGGGCTGTCAGCTAGCTATGGCTACACCTTC.

The chain carries TRBV20-1 and TRBJ1-1; 10 bases are a match to TRBD1. The CDR3 runs to 15 residues. Germline V gene sequence: CDR1 DFQATT, CDR2 SNEGSKA (reference sequence). Trimming removed 5 bases from V and 7 bases from J; junction bases left unmatched: 13. CDR3 in DNA: TGCAGTGCTGCCCCCGCCGGGACAGGGGTAGTTGAAGCTTTCTTT. As protein: CSAAPAGTGVVEAFF.

V is TRBV20-1 and J is TRBJ2-7, with D possibly being TRBD1 (6 bases). Trimming pared 4 bases from V and 0 bases from J, leaving 19 bases between. The germline V gene encodes CDR1 DFQATT and CDR2 SNEGSKA (reference sequence). The CDR3 is made up of 16 amino acids. CDR3: CSATGRGQAISYEQYF. CDR3 bases: TGCAGTGCTACCGGCAGGGGTCAAGCAATCTCCTACGAGCAGTACTTC.

In this sample, this clonotype turned up many times. V usage is TRBV20-1 and J usage is TRBJ2-7; no clear D. The CDR3 sequence is 12 residues long. In germline, CDR1 is DFQATT, CDR2 SNEGSKA (reference sequence). V was shortened by 6 bases and J by 4 bases, with 13 bases between the two germline ends. CDR3 DNA sequence: TGCAGTGCCTCCTCTCAGAGTTACGAGCAGTACTTC. Translated, it gives CSASSQSYEQYF.

This clonotype was seen only once. The chain recombines TRBV7-9 with TRBJ1-2, with D unclear. Trimming took off 5 bases at V and 3 bases at J, with 13 bases between the two ends. The CDR3 is 14 residues long. The germline CDR1 and CDR2 sequences are SEHNR and FQNEAQ (reference sequence). The CDR3 reads CASSTSEGHYGYTF. The CDR3 coding sequence is TGTGCCAGCAGCACCTCAGAAGGGCACTATGGCTACACCTTC.

Here the CDR3 reads CASSQTESNQPQHF. DNA of the CDR3: TGCGCCAGCAGCCAAACAGAGAGCAATCAGCCCCAGCATTTT. The J gene is TRBJ1-5, the V gene TRBV4-1; D gene ambiguous. CDR3 size: 14 residues. The germline V gene encodes CDR1 MGHRA and CDR2 YSYEKL. V dropped 2 bases and J dropped 1 base, with 6 bases sitting between them.

The chain couples TRBV10-3 to TRBJ2-7; 7 bases agree with TRBD1. The trim removed 7 bases at V and 1 base at J, leaving 10 bases unmatched. The CDR3 length is 15 residues. CDR1 and CDR2 from the germline V gene are ENHRY and SYGVKD. In nucleotides, the CDR3 is TGTGCCATCAAAGACAGGGCGGTGAGTTCCTACGAGCAGTACTTC. Amino acids: CAIKDRAVSSYEQYF.

The rearrangement joins TRBV30 to TRBJ1-5; D is ambiguous. From germline, CDR1 is GTSNPN and CDR2 SVGIG (reference sequence). Trimming stripped 0 bases from V and 3 bases from J, with 12 bases between. The CDR3 length is 15 residues. The CDR3 nucleotides read TGTGCCTGGAGTGTAGGGCAGGCGCACAATCAGCCCCAGCATTTT. Translation: CAWSVGQAHNQPQHF.

This clonotype was counted only a few times. V is TRBV20-1 and J is TRBJ2-1; the D call may be TRBD1 or TRBD2 (5 bases each). This CDR3 region has 13 residues. Germline V gene sequence: CDR1 DFQATT, CDR2 SNEGSKA (reference sequence). Trimming pared 3 bases from V and 2 bases from J, leaving 8 bases between. The CDR3, as DNA: TGCAGTGCTAGTCCGGGACCCTACAATGAGCAGTTCTTC. Translating it yields CSASPGPYNEQFF.

This clonotype showed up just a few times. The chain is built from TRBV6-6 and TRBJ2-1; no firm D call. Germline-derived CDR1 and CDR2 are MNHNY and SVGAGI (reference sequence). There are 13 residues in the CDR3. V was pared by 2 bases and J by 11 bases, with 13 bases between. The CDR3 reads CASSYQYLGQQFF. CDR3 bases: TGTGCCAGCAGTTACCAATACCTCGGACAGCAGTTCTTC.

This clonotype was detected only a few times. This chain uses TRBV28 with TRBJ2-2; either TRBD1 or TRBD2 may fit D (6 bases each). Germline CDR1 is MDHEN and CDR2 is SYDVKM. V was clipped by 8 bases and J by 3 bases, with 10 bases between them. This CDR3 region has 13 residues. DNA for the CDR3: TGTGCCAGCGGGGGGCATGACACCGGGGAGCTGTTTTTT. Translation gives CASGGHDTGELFF.

The table lists this clonotype with a few counts. The chain carries TRBV29-1 and TRBJ2-3, with a tentative D call TRBD2 (6 bases). In germline, CDR1 is SQVTM, CDR2 ANQGSEA. The CDR3 runs 15 residues. Trimming took off 0 bases at V and 2 bases at J, with 12 bases between the two ends. In nucleotides, the CDR3 is TGCAGCGTTGAAGATTTGGCGGGGATCACAGATACGCAGTATTTT. Its translation: CSVEDLAGITDTQYF.

The chain combines TRBV12-3 or TRBV12-4 with TRBJ1-2; no firm D call. This CDR3 region has 13 residues. Trimming left V 4 bases short and J 8 bases short, with 14 bases between. Written as DNA, the CDR3 is TGTGCCAGCAGTTCCCCCCAGTCCTTCGGCTACACCTTC. It codes for CASSSPQSFGYTF.

This chain uses TRBV9 with TRBJ2-2, with 12 bases fitting TRBD1. V lost 4 bases, J lost 6 bases, and 4 bases stayed unmatched. From germline, CDR1 is SGDLS and CDR2 YYNGEE. The CDR3 consists of 15 residues. CDR3 coding DNA: TGTGCCAGCAGCAGAGGGACAGGGGGCTCCGGGGAGCTGTTTTTT. Its protein is CASSRGTGGSGELFF.

The chain combines TRBV6-5 with TRBJ1-2; 8 nucleotides line up with TRBD1. CDR1 is MNHEY, CDR2 SVGAGI, per germline. The CDR3 is made up of 16 amino acids. Trimming removed 6 bases from V and 5 bases from J; junction bases left unmatched: 14. The CDR3 reads CASSYPLDRGRYGYTF. The CDR3 DNA reads TGTGCCAGCAGCTACCCACTCGACAGGGGAAGGTATGGCTACACCTTC.

V is TRBV7-9 and J is TRBJ1-1, with TRBD1 matching 8 bases. The CDR3 extends over 13 amino acids. Germline V gene data show CDR1 as SEHNR and CDR2 as FQNEAQ (reference sequence). After removal of 8 bases from V and 7 bases from J, the junction contained 9 bases not matched to a gene. The CDR3, as DNA: TGTGCCAGCGCCGGGACAGGCATTTATGAAGCTTTCTTT. Its protein is CASAGTGIYEAFF. The full variable domain, with the rest looked up from reference TRBV7-9 and TRBJ1-1, is DTGVSQNPRHKITKRGQNVTFRCDPISEHNRLYWYRQTLGQGPEFLTYFQNEAQLEKSRLLSDRFSAERPKGSFSTLEIQRTEQGDSAMYLCASAGTGIYEAFFGQGTRLTVV.

This clonotype showed up just a few times. J is TRBJ1-2 and V is TRBV21-1; the table calls TRBD1, which could not be checked here. TRBV21-1 is annotated as a pseudogene. There are 15 residues in the CDR3. CDR3: CASIAYRGRSSGYTF. Written as DNA, the CDR3 is TGTGCCAGCATCGCGTACAGGGGGCGCAGTAGTGGCTACACCTTC.

The sample holds many counts of this clonotype. The chain is built from TRBV6-5 and TRBJ1-2; D call uncertain. Germline CDR1 is MNHEY and CDR2 is SVGAGI. This CDR3 is built from 13 residues. V lost 0 bases to trimming and J lost 4 bases, with 6 bases between them. The CDR3, as DNA: TGTGCCAGCAGTTACTCGATACGCTATGGCTACACCTTC. It translates to CASSYSIRYGYTF.

This clonotype was detected a few times. The J gene is TRBJ1-5, the V gene TRBV5-1, with TRBD1 as a possible D gene (5 bases). V lost 2 bases, J lost 6 bases, and 18 bases lay in between. This CDR3 region has 16 residues. Germline V gene data show CDR1 as SGHRS and CDR2 as YFSETQ. The CDR3: CASSLGIGGMGQPQHF. The CDR3 region has the DNA TGCGCCAGCAGCTTAGGCATCGGGGGTATGGGTCAGCCCCAGCATTTT.

The table lists this clonotype with a few counts. CDR3 region: CASSFNRGGTEAFF. CDR3 DNA: TGTGCCAGCAGTTTTAATCGGGGAGGCACTGAAGCTTTCTTT. V is TRBV12-3 or TRBV12-4 and J is TRBJ1-1, with no clear D. There are 14 residues in the CDR3. The ends were cut back, 3 bases at V and 4 bases at J, with 12 bases in the middle.